This paragraph covers one TCR beta chain sequence. These data are taken from a study of blood T cell repertoires in COVID-19. Study-wide background: T cells, B-cell-depleted T cells, or PBMCs supplied cDNA or gDNA.

Trimming took 4 bases from V and 5 from J; bases not matched to a gene: 8. The germline gives CDR1 MGHRA, CDR2 YSYEKL. The CDR3 sequence is 15 residues long. Profiling relied on immunoSEQ multiplex PCR, and the TCRdb table lists in-frame clones only, not all of them. This sample has 55,000 to 85,000 clones; approximately 80% occur once, and the top ten carry around 0.83%. This rearrangement joins TRBV4-1 to TRBJ2-1; 7 positions match TRBD1. The clonotype originates from a woman in her seventies with acute or convalescent COVID-19. Sample: peripheral blood. The CDR3: CASSRSGGSDNEQFF. As DNA, the CDR3 is TGCGCCAGCAGCCGATCAGGGGGAAGCGACAATGAGCAGTTCTTC.